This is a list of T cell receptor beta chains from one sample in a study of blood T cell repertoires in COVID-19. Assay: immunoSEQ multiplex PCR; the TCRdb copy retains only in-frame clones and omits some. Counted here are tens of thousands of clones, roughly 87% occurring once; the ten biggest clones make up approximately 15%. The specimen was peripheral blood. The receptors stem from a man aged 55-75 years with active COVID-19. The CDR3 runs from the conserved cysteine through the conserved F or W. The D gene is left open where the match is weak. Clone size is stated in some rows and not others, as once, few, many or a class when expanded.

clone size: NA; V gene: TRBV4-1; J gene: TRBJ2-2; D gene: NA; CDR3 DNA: TGCGCCAGCAGCCAAGGGCAGGGGGGCACCGGGGAGCTGTTTTTT; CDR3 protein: CASSQGQGGTGELFF
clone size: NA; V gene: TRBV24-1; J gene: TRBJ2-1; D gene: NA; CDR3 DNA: TGTGCCACCAGTGATTTGGCGCGCAGCCCGGGCAATGAGCAGTTCTTC; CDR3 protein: CATSDLARSPGNEQFF
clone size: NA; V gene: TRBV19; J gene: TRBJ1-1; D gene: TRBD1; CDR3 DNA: TGTGCCTCCCAGGACAGGCTGAACACTGAAGCTTTCTTT; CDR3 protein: CASQDRLNTEAFF
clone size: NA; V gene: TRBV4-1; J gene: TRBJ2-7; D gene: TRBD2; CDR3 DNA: TGCGCCAGCAGCCCTCCTGAGACTAGCGGGAGGGCCGTCCACGAGCAGTACTTC; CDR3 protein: CASSPPETSGRAVHEQYF
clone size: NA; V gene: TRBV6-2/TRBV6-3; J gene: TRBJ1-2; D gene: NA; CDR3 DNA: TGTGCCAGCAGCCTGACAGCTAACTATGGCTACACCTTC; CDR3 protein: CASSLTANYGYTF
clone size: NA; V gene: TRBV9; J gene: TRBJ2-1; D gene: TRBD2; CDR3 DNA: TGTGCCAGCAGCGTAGCCAGCGGGAGGGCCAATGAGCAGTTCTTC; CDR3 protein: CASSVASGRANEQFF
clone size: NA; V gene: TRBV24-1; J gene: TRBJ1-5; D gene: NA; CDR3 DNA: TGTGCCACCAGTGACAGGGCTCAGCCCCAGCATTTT; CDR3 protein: CATSDRAQPQHF
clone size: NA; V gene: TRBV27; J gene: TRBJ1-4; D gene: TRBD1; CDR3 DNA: TGTGCCAGCAGTTTGACAGGGGGCCACTTCGCAACTAATGAAAAACTGTTTTTT; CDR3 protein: CASSLTGGHFATNEKLFF
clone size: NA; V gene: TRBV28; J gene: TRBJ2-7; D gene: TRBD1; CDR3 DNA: TGTGCCACCTCTGGACAGGGTGAGCAGTACTTC; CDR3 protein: CATSGQGEQYF
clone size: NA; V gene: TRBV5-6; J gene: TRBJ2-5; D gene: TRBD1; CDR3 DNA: TGTGCCAGCAGCTTGGGGGGACAGGGGGAGACCCAGTACTTC; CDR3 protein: CASSLGGQGETQYF
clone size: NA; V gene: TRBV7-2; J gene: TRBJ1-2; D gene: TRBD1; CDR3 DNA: TGTGCCAGCAGCTCTCGGACAGGGAGGAGCTATGGCTACACCTTC; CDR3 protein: CASSSRTGRSYGYTF
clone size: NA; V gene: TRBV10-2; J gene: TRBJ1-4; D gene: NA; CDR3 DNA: TGCGCCAGCAGTGAGAGTCGGGGAGGGGACCTCTTTGCAACTAATGAAAAACTGTTTTTT; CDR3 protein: CASSESRGGDLFATNEKLFF
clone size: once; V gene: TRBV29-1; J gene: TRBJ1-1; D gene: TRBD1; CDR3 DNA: TGCAGCGCGGGACAGCAAAACACTGAAGCTTTCTTT; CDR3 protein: CSAGQQNTEAFF
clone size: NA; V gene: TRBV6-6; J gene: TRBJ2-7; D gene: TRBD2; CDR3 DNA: TGTGCCAGCAGTTCCCGGGGTAGCGGGACTTTCTACGAGCAGTACTTC; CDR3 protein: CASSSRGSGTFYEQYF
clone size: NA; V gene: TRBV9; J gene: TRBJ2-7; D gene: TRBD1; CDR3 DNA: TGTGCCAGCAGCGCCCGAACCGGGACAGGGAGCGAGCAGTACTTC; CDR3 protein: CASSARTGTGSEQYF
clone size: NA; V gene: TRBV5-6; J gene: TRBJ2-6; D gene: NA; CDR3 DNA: TGTGCCAGCCGGGGTTGGTGGGCCAACGTCCTGACTTTC; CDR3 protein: CASRGWWANVLTF
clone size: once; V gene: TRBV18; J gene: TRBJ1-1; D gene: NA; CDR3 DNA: TGTGCCAGCTCACCGGGGGAGGCCGAAGCTTTCTTT; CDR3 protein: CASSPGEAEAFF
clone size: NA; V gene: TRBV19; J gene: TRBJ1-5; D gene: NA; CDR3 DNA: TGTGCCAGTAGTGGGGGCAGGGGAGAGCGTCAGCCCCAGCATTTT; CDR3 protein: CASSGGRGERQPQHF
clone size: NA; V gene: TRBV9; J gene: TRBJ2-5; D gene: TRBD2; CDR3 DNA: TGTGCCAGCAGCGGTAGCGGGGGGGCGGGAGAGACCCAGTACTTC; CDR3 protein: CASSGSGGAGETQYF
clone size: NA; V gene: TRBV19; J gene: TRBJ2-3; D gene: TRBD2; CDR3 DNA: TGTGCCAGTAGTACCCCGAGGACTAGCGGAGGCACAGATACGCAGTATTTT; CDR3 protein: CASSTPRTSGGTDTQYF
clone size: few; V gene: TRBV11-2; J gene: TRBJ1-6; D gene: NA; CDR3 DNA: TGTGCCAGCAGCTACTTAACTCAGGGGAACTCCTATAATTCACCCCTCCACTTT; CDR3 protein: CASSYLTQGNSYNSPLHF
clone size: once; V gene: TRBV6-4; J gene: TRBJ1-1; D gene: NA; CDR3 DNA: TGTGCCAGCAGTGCACATGGTAAGAACACTGAAGCTTTCTTT; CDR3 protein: CASSAHGKNTEAFF
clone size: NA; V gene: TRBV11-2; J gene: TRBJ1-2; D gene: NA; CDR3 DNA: TGTGCCAGCAGCTTCACAGGGTTCGGCTACACCTTC; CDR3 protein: CASSFTGFGYTF
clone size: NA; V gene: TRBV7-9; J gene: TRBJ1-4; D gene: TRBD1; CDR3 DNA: TGTGCCAGCAGCTTGCCGGGACAGTCTAATGAAAAACTGTTTTTT; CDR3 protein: CASSLPGQSNEKLFF
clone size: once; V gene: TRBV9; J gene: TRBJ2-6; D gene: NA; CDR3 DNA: TGTGCCAGCAGCGAGCCCTCTGGGGCCAACGTCCTGACTTTC; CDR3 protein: CASSEPSGANVLTF
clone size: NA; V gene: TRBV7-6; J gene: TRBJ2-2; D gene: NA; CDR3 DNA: TGTGCCAGCAGCTTAGGGGGGACACTAAACACCGGGGAGCTGTTTTTT; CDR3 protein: CASSLGGTLNTGELFF
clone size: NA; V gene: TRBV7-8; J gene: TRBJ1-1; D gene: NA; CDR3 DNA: TGTGCCAGCAGCTTAACACAGGGTGAGGGGAACACTGAAGCTTTCTTT; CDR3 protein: CASSLTQGEGNTEAFF
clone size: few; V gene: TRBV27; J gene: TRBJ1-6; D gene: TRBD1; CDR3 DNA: TGTGCCAGCAGTTTAACAGGACAGGGGTACTCACCCCTCCACTTT; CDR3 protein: CASSLTGQGYSPLHF
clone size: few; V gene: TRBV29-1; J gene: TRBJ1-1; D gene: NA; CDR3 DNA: TGCAGCGTTGAAGATTCAGGTGAAGCTTTCTTT; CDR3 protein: CSVEDSGEAFF
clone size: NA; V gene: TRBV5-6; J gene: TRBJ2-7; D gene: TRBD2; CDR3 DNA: TGTGCCAGCAGCTTGGTTAGCGGGGGTCAGGGGGAGCAGTACTTC; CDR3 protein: CASSLVSGGQGEQYF
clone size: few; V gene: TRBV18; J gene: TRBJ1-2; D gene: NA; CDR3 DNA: TGTGCCAGCTCACCATCGGGGGTCGATGGCTACACCTTC; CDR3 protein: CASSPSGVDGYTF
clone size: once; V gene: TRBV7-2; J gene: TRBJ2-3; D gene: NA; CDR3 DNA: TGTGCCAGCAGCCCCGGACTTCCCGCAGATACGCAGTATTTT; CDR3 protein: CASSPGLPADTQYF
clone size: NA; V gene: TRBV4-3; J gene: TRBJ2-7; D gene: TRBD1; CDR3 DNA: TGCGCCAGCAGCCAGGGTCCGGGACAGGGTTCTTCGTGGGAGCAGTACTTC; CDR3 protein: CASSQGPGQGSSWEQYF
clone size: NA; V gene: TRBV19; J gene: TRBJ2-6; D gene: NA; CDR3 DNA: TGTGCCAGTAGTACCTCCCGCTCTGGGGCCAACGTCCTGACTTTC; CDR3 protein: CASSTSRSGANVLTF
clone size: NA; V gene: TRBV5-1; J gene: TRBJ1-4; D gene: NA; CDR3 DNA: TGCGCCAGCAGCCCGTTCGGGGGGGGAAGGGATGAAAAACTGTTTTTT; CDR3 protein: CASSPFGGGRDEKLFF
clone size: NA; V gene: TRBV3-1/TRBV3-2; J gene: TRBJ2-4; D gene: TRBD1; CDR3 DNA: TGTGCCAGCAGCCAACCCAGGGGACAGCAGTACTTC; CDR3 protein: CASSQPRGQQYF
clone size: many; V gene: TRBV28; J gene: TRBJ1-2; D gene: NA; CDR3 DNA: TGTGCCACCTCGACCCAGGGTGGCTACACCTTC; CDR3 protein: CATSTQGGYTF
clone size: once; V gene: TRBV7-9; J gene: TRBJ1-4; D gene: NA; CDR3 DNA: TGTGCCAGCAGCTTTGGGGCTGAAAAACTGTTTTTT; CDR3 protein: CASSFGAEKLFF
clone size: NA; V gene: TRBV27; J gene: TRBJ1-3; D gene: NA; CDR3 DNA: TGTGCCAGCAGGGACAGTCGGACCATATATTTT; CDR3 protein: CASRDSRTIYF